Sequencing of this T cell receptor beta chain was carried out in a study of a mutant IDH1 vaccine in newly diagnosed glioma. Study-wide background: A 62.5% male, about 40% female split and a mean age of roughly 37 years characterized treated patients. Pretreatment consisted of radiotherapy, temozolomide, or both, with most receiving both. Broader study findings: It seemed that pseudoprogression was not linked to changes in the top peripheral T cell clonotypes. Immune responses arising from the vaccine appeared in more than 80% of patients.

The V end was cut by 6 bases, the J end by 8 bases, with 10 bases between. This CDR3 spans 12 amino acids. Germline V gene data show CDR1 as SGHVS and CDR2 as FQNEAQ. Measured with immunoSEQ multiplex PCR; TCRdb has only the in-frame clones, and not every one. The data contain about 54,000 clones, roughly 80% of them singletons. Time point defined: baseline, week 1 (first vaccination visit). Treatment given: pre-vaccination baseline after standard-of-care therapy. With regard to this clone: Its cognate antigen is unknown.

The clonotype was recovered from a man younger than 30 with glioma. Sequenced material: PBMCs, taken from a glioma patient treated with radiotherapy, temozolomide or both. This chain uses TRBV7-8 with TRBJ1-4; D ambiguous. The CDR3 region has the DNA TGTGCCAGCAGTCATGGGGTCGAAAAACTGTTTTTT. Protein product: CASSHGVEKLFF.